This T cell receptor (beta chain) stems from a study of T cells in Graves' hyperthyroidism and ophthalmopathy. The study, taken as a whole, reports: Blood samples included most of the expanded thyroid clonotypes exceeding 0.001.

This clonotype was found many times. Its target is unknown. RNA transcripts provided the source from which TCR beta CDR3 regions were amplified. TCR CDR3 regions were first amplified by RT-PCR with HTBI primers. TCRdb re-called the multiplex PCR reads through MiXCR, storing one row per CDR3 protein. This table holds 600,000 or so distinct CDR3 sequences, about half found once. The specimen was peripheral blood or thyroid tissue (not recorded which). The TCR comes from a woman aged 18-29 years with Graves' hyperthyroidism.

In DNA form, the CDR3 reads TGTGCCATCGCGAGGACGGAGTACACCGGGGAGCTGTTTTTT. Its translation is CAIARTEYTGELFF. The chain employs TRBV10-3 and TRBJ2-2; D gene ambiguous. The CDR3 runs 14 residues. Germline V gene lookup returns CDR1 ENHRY and CDR2 SYGVKD. Deletions cut 8 bases from V and 3 bases from J, with 13 bases between.